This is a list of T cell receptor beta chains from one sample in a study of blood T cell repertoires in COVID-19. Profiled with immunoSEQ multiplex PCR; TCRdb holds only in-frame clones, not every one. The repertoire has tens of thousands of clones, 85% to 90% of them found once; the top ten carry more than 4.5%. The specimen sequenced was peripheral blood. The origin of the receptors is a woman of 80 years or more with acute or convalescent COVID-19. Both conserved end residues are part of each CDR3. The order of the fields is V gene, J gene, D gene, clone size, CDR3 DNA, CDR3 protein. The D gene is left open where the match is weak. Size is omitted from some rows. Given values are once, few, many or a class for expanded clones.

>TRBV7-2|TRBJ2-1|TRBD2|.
TGTGCCAGCAGCTTTAGCGGGGGGGGGTCCAATGAGCAGTTCTTC
CASSFSGGGSNEQFF
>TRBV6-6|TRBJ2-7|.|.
TGTGCCAGCAGTTACCCCAGCGTAGGAACCTACGAGCAGTACTTC
CASSYPSVGTYEQYF
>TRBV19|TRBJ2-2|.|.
TGTGCCAGTAGTCCCCCGGGGGTCGGCACCGGGGAGCTGTTTTTT
CASSPPGVGTGELFF
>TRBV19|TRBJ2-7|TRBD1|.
TGTGCCAGTAGGCCCCGGGACAGAACCTACGAGCAGTACTTC
CASRPRDRTYEQYF
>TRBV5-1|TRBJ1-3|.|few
TGCGCCAGCAGCCGGGAGTCTGGAAACACCATATATTTT
CASSRESGNTIYF
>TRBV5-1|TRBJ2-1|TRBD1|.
TGCGCCAGCAGCTTGGAATCGGGACAGGGGGGGAATGAGCAGTTCTTC
CASSLESGQGGNEQFF
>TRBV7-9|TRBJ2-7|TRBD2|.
TGTGCCAGCAGCTTAGCGGGGACTAGCGGCGAGCAGTACTTC
CASSLAGTSGEQYF
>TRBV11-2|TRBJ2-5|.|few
TGTGCCAGCAGCTCGGACACCTATCGAGAGACCCAGTACTTC
CASSSDTYRETQYF
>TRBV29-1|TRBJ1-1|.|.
TGCAGCTCCCTGAGGAGTAACACTGAAGCTTTCTTT
CSSLRSNTEAFF
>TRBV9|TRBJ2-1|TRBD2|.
TGTGCCAGCAGCCCCCTGGTAGCGGGGCCCAATGAGCAGTTCTTC
CASSPLVAGPNEQFF
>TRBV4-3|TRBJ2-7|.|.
TGCGCCAGCAGCCAAGGGGCACAGTCTTACGAGCAGTACTTC
CASSQGAQSYEQYF
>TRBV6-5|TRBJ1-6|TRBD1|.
TGTGCCACCTTGAGAGGGACAGGGAATTCACCCCTCCACTTT
CATLRGTGNSPLHF
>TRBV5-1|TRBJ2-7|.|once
TGCGCCAGCAGCCTAACAGGGATTTACGAGCAGTACTTC
CASSLTGIYEQYF
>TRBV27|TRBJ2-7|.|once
TGTGCCAGCAGTGACAGTCAGACCTACGAGCAGTACTTC
CASSDSQTYEQYF
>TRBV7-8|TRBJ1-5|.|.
TGTGCCAGCAGCCCGAGAGGGGGTTTTAGCAATCAGCCCCAGCATTTT
CASSPRGGFSNQPQHF
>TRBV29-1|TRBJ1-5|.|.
TGCAGCGTGATGACAGCGAATCAGCCCCAGCATTTT
CSVMTANQPQHF
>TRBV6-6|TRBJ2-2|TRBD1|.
TGTGCCAGCAGTCGCACATTATTGACAGGGACGAGCACCGGGGAGCTGTTTTTT
CASSRTLLTGTSTGELFF
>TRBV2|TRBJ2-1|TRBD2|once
TGTGCCAGCAGCGCCCCGGCGGGGGGTCCTGAGGACAATGAGCAGTTCTTC
CASSAPAGGPEDNEQFF
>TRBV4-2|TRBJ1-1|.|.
TGTGCCAGCAGCCAAGAAGAGGATAGCACTGAAGCTTTCTTT
CASSQEEDSTEAFF
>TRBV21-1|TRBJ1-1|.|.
TGTGCCAGCAGCAAAGTCTGGGCAGGGAAGTCCCCTGAAGCTTTCTTT
CASSKVWAGKSPEAFF
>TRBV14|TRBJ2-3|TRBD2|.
TGTGCCAGCAGCCACCCGCGACTAGCGGGCGGCACAGATACGCAGTATTTT
CASSHPRLAGGTDTQYF
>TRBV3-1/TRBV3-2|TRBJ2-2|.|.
TGTGCCAGCAGCCAAGAGAGCGTCGTGAACACCGGGGAGCTGTTTTTT
CASSQESVVNTGELFF
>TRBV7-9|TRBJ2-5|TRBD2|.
TGTGCCAGCAGCTTGACTAGCGGGGTTTACCAAGAGACCCAGTACTTC
CASSLTSGVYQETQYF
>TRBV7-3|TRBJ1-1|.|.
TGTGCCAGCAGCCTCTCATCAGGCTCTGAAGCTTTCTTT
CASSLSSGSEAFF
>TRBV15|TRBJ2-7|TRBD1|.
TGTGCCACCAGCAGGGACAGGATGACCTACGAGCAGTACTTC
CATSRDRMTYEQYF
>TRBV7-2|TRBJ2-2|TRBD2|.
TGTGCCAGCAGCTTAATAGCGGGGGATTACACCGGGGAGCTGTTTTTT
CASSLIAGDYTGELFF
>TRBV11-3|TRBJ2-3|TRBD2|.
TGTGCCAGCAGCGACCGGTGGGGGGGGTCTGCAGATACGCAGTATTTT
CASSDRWGGSADTQYF
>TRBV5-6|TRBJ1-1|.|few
TGTGCCAGCAGCTTGGGCCCCGGGGGGCTGAACACTGAAGCTTTCTTT
CASSLGPGGLNTEAFF
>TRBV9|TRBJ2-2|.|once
TGTGCCAGCAGCGTCCTCGACTCCTCCACCGGGGAGCTGTTTTTT
CASSVLDSSTGELFF
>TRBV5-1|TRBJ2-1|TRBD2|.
TGCGCCAGCAGTCGGGGACTAGCGGGGAACAATGAGCAGTTCTTC
CASSRGLAGNNEQFF
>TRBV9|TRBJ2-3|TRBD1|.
TGTGCCAGCAGCTACGGGACAGGGGGCTCTATTAGCACAGATACGCAGTATTTT
CASSYGTGGSISTDTQYF
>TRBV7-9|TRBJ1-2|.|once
TGTGCCAGCAGCTTATTGTTGGCAGGGGCAGGCTATGGCTACACCTTC
CASSLLLAGAGYGYTF
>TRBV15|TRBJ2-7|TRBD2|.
TGTGCCACCAGCAGAGAGGCCGGGACTAGCGGGCCAAGCTCCTACGAGCAGTACTTC
CATSREAGTSGPSSYEQYF
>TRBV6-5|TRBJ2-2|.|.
TGTGCCAGCAGTTACCCATACACCGGGGAGCTGTTTTTT
CASSYPYTGELFF
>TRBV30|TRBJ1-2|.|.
TGTGCCTGGAGAACGGGACTGGGCTATGGCTACACCTTC
CAWRTGLGYGYTF